This T cell receptor (beta chain) comes out of a study of blood T cell repertoires in COVID-19. Overall study context: Samples taken during acute and convalescent COVID-19 were collected in the United States, Italy and Spain.

Some clones are missing from TCRdb's copy, which holds only in-frame ones; the method was immunoSEQ multiplex PCR. In the table there are roughly 97,000 clones, about 91% of which are singletons. V was clipped by 6 bases and J by 7 bases, with 18 bases between them. This CDR3 region has 14 residues. Germline values: CDR1 MGHDK, CDR2 SYGVNS. The sequence was obtained from a human donor in a cohort sampled during active COVID-19. Sequencing was done on a sample of peripheral blood. V and J are TRBV25-1 and TRBJ1-1; no reliable D call. The CDR3 reads CASSRWSSSNEAFF. In nucleotides, the CDR3 is TGTGCCAGCAGCCGATGGTCTAGCTCGAATGAAGCTTTCTTT.